Presented here are 27 T cell receptor beta chains from one specimen sequenced in a study of blood T cell repertoires in COVID-19. Sequencing was performed with immunoSEQ multiplex PCR; in TCRdb, only in-frame clones are kept and a portion is missing. The sample holds roughly 150,000 clones; around 85% are singletons and the top ten take about 5%. The material sequenced was PBMCs or T cells enriched from blood (not recorded which). Every receptor here comes from a woman aged 35 to 49 with acute COVID-19.

V gene TRBV6-6 combines with J gene TRBJ1-1, with D perhaps TRBD1 (6 bases). V gave up 7 bases and J gave up 5 bases, with 8 bases separating them. The germline V gene encodes CDR1 MNHNY and CDR2 SVGAGI (reference sequence). The CDR3 totals 11 residues. In DNA, the CDR3 is TGTGCCAGCACTCAGGGGACTGAAGCTTTCTTT. Translation gives CASTQGTEAFF.

The rearrangement joins TRBV7-2 to TRBJ2-3; the match to TRBD2 covers 9 bases. The trim removed 4 bases at V and 6 bases at J, leaving 5 bases unmatched. This CDR3 contains 14 residues. Germline lookup yields CDR1 SGHTA and CDR2 FQGNSA. The CDR3 sequence is CASSYVAGVDTQYF. CDR3 sequence (DNA): TGTGCCAGCAGCTATGTAGCGGGAGTGGATACGCAGTATTTT.

The chain carries TRBV6-1 and TRBJ1-1, with D perhaps TRBD1 (6 bases). V lost 2 bases, J lost 11 bases, and 21 bases lay in between. CDR1 is MNHNS, CDR2 SASEGT, per germline. The length of the CDR3 is 15 residues. DNA for the CDR3: TGTGCCAGCAGTGAACTCTCGGGACAATCGGGGCGGGCTTTCTTT. Protein: CASSELSGQSGRAFF.

The rearrangement joins TRBV5-4 to TRBJ1-1; no reliable D call. The germline V gene encodes CDR1 SGHNT and CDR2 YYREEE (reference sequence). CDR3 length equals 13 residues. V lost 4 bases to trimming and J lost 6 bases, with 13 bases between them. The DNA of the CDR3 is TGTGCCAGCAGCCACATCCGATCCCCTGAAGCTTTCTTT. It codes for CASSHIRSPEAFF.

The V and J genes are TRBV7-3 and TRBJ2-1; D remains ambiguous. In germline, CDR1 is SGHTA, CDR2 FQGTGA. The V and J ends lost 5 bases and 8 bases respectively, with 13 bases between them. CDR3 length: 13 residues. DNA for the CDR3: TGTGCCAGCAGCCGAGGAGTAAGTGATGAGCAGTTCTTC. The encoded protein is CASSRGVSDEQFF.

This chain joins TRBV6-5 and TRBJ2-3; 10 bases are shared with TRBD2. J was trimmed by 5 bases and V by 6 bases; bases with no gene match: 8. The germline V gene encodes CDR1 MNHEY and CDR2 SVGAGI. There are 15 residues in the CDR3. CDR3 amino acids: CASSLAGEVVDTQYF. For the CDR3, the DNA is TGTGCCAGCAGCCTAGCGGGAGAAGTGGTAGATACGCAGTATTTT.

This chain links TRBV19 with TRBJ2-2, with 10 bases that match TRBD2. Germline V lookup: CDR1 LNHDA, CDR2 SQIVND (reference sequence). The CDR3 is 13 residues long. The CDR3 coding sequence is TGTGCTGCTAGCGGGAGAGCTACCGGGGAGCTGTTTTTT. Its translation: CAASGRATGELFF.

CDR3 coding DNA: TGCGCCAGCAGCCAAGATCTGCAGGGGCGGCAGCCCCAGCATTTT. This encodes CASSQDLQGRQPQHF. This sequence joins TRBV4-1 and TRBJ1-5; perhaps TRBD1 as D (6 bases). From germline, CDR1 is MGHRA and CDR2 YSYEKL. The germline V and J ends were trimmed by 0 bases and 7 bases, with 13 bases remaining between them. CDR3 length equals 15 residues.

The chain uses TRBV28 and TRBJ2-1; 7 nucleotides match TRBD1. The CDR3 spans 12 residues. Germline loops: CDR1 MDHEN, CDR2 SYDVKM. V lost 5 bases and J lost 10; bases outside the gene matches: 5. The CDR3 reads CASSQQGREQFF. CDR3 nucleotide sequence: TGTGCCAGCAGTCAACAGGGGCGGGAGCAGTTCTTC.

The V call is TRBV29-1, the J call TRBJ2-1; 10 bases fit TRBD2. The germline CDR1 and CDR2 sequences are SQVTM and ANQGSEA. Trimming removed 3 bases from V and 7 bases from J; junction bases left unmatched: 6. CDR3 length equals 14 residues. CDR3 DNA sequence: TGCAGCGTTGAGGGGACTAGCGAGAGGAATGAGCAGTTCTTC. This gives the protein CSVEGTSERNEQFF.

This clone was seen more than once but under ten times. V is TRBV9 and J is TRBJ2-3; tentative D call: TRBD2 (6 bases). CDR1 is SGDLS and CDR2 is YYNGEE in the germline V gene. The CDR3 extends over 14 amino acids. V lost 4 bases and J 4 bases, leaving 13 bases between the germline ends. CDR3 sequence reads: CASSTTGGADTQYF. The CDR3 nucleotides are TGTGCCAGCAGCACCACCGGCGGGGCAGATACGCAGTATTTT.

The chain couples TRBV24-1 to TRBJ2-1; D may be TRBD2 (7 bases). This CDR3 region has 14 residues. In germline, CDR1 is KGHDR, CDR2 SFDVKD. Trimming removed 9 bases at V and 0 bases at J, with 11 bases between. The CDR3 region has the DNA TGTGCCACCGGGGGCGGGAGCTCCTACAATGAGCAGTTCTTC. Translation gives CATGGGSSYNEQFF.

The chain employs TRBV19 and TRBJ1-2; the D is unclear. The CDR3 is 14 residues long. Germline CDR1 LNHDA, CDR2 SQIVND (reference sequence). The V end was cut by 5 bases, the J end by 7 bases, with 17 bases between. CDR3 residues: CASSPNRVGGGYTF. CDR3 DNA sequence: TGTGCCAGTAGTCCCAACCGGGTAGGTGGTGGCTACACCTTC.

The genes are TRBV5-1 and TRBJ1-2; tentative D call: TRBD1 (5 bases). Germline values: CDR1 SGHRS, CDR2 YFSETQ. V shed 4 bases and J shed 3 bases, with 19 bases lying between them. The CDR3 covers 16 residues. The CDR3 here is CASSLAGRSGDYGYTF. DNA of the CDR3: TGCGCCAGCAGCCTCGCCGGGCGGTCGGGGGACTATGGCTACACCTTC.

The sample holds a few counts of this clone. The gene calls are TRBV15 and TRBJ2-1; unclear D gene. Germline-derived CDR1 and CDR2 are LNHNV and YYDKDF (reference sequence). The V and J ends lost 1 base and 0 bases respectively, with 7 bases between them. This CDR3 is built from 15 residues. The CDR3 here is CATSRGASSYNEQFF. The CDR3 DNA reads as TGTGCCACCAGCAGAGGTGCGAGCTCCTACAATGAGCAGTTCTTC.

V is TRBV5-4 and J is TRBJ2-3; 12 bases align to TRBD2. The CDR3 is 20 residues long. Germline CDR1 and CDR2: SGHNT and YYREEE (reference sequence). V was clipped by 2 bases and J by 4 bases; unmatched bases: 17. The CDR3 nucleotides are TGTGCCAGCAGCTTCCGGCTAGCGGGAGGGCCTGGGGGGGCGGCAGATACGCAGTATTTT. It encodes CASSFRLAGGPGGAADTQYF. The whole variable domain, filled in from reference TRBV5-4 and TRBJ2-3, reads ETGVTQSPTHLIKTRGQQVTLRCSSQSGHNTVSWYQQALGQGPQFIFQYYREEENGRGNFPPRFSGLQFPNYSSELNVNALELDDSALYLCASSFRLAGGPGGAADTQYFGPGTRLTVL.

This clone has more than one count but fewer than ten. The chain links TRBV7-9 to TRBJ1-1; 11 bases agree with TRBD1. V dropped 7 bases and J dropped 5; count of bases not matched to a gene: 15. The CDR3 is 17 residues long. CDR1 and CDR2 from the germline V gene are SEHNR and FQNEAQ (reference sequence). CDR3 coding DNA: TGTGCCAGCAACCGACCCGGGACAGGGGGTGGTTGGACTGAAGCTTTCTTT. This encodes CASNRPGTGGGWTEAFF. Filled out from reference TRBV7-9 and TRBJ1-1, the complete variable domain reads DTGVSQNPRHKITKRGQNVTFRCDPISEHNRLYWYRQTLGQGPEFLTYFQNEAQLEKSRLLSDRFSAERPKGSFSTLEIQRTEQGDSAMYLCASNRPGTGGGWTEAFFGQGTRLTVV.

This clone was observed a handful of times. The chain is built from TRBV18 and TRBJ1-1; no clear D. CDR3 size: 16 residues. Trimming pared 4 bases from V and 0 bases from J, leaving 15 bases between. The germline gives CDR1 KGHSH, CDR2 LQKENI. The CDR3 loop reads CASSRSTASMNTEAFF. In nucleotides, the CDR3 is TGTGCCAGCTCACGATCCACAGCCTCGATGAACACTGAAGCTTTCTTT.

The J gene is TRBJ1-5, the V gene TRBV7-2, with 7 bases matching TRBD1. This CDR3 has 16 amino acids. Per the germline V gene, CDR1 is SGHTA and CDR2 is FQGNSA. V lost 2 bases to trimming and J lost 3 bases; unmatched junction nucleotides: 7. The CDR3 protein is CASSLTVGTDNQPQHF. CDR3 in DNA: TGTGCCAGCAGCTTAACGGTAGGGACAGACAATCAGCCCCAGCATTTT. The complete variable domain, with remaining parts taken from reference TRBV7-2 and TRBJ1-5, reads GAGVSQSPSNKVTEKGKDVELRCDPISGHTALYWYRQSLGQGLEFLIYFQGNSAPDKSGLPSDRFSAERTGGSVSTLTIQRTQQEDSAVYLCASSLTVGTDNQPQHFGDGTRLSIL.

This clone turned up a few times. This chain connects TRBV5-1 to TRBJ2-1; 12 bases line up with TRBD2. This CDR3 comprises 17 residues. The germline V gene encodes CDR1 SGHRS and CDR2 YFSETQ. Germline trimming cut 4 bases from V and 4 bases from J; bases unmatched to any gene: 9. CDR3 coding DNA: TGCGCCAGCAGCCCAATAAGGACTAGCGGGACTTACAATGAGCAGTTCTTC. It is translated as CASSPIRTSGTYNEQFF.

This clone was picked up a small number of times. This chain joins TRBV2 and TRBJ1-2; 8 positions match TRBD1. Germline values: CDR1 SNHLY, CDR2 FYNNEI. J gave up 7 bases and V 4 bases, and 8 bases lay outside the gene matches. The CDR3 runs to 14 residues. CDR3 DNA sequence: TGTGCCAGCAGTGTCCGGACAGGGTTTAGTGGCTACACCTTC. Amino acids: CASSVRTGFSGYTF. The whole variable domain, filled in from reference TRBV2 and TRBJ1-2, reads EPEVTQTPSHQVTQMGQEVILRCVPISNHLYFYWYRQILGQKVEFLVSFYNNEISEKSEIFDDQFSVERPDGSNFTLKIRSTKLEDSAMYFCASSVRTGFSGYTFGSGTRLTVV.

CDR3 sequence reads: CASSLALAGTADTQYF. In nucleotides, the CDR3 is TGTGCCAGCAGCTTAGCACTAGCGGGTACCGCAGATACGCAGTATTTT. V usage is TRBV7-2 and J usage is TRBJ2-3; 9 bases agree with TRBD2. Trimming cost V 0 bases and J 4 bases; bases outside gene matches: 5. This CDR3 contains 16 residues. CDR1 and CDR2 from the germline V gene are SGHTA and FQGNSA.

J is TRBJ1-1 and V is TRBV5-4; 9 bases line up with TRBD1. V gave up 2 bases and J gave up 5 bases; unmatched junction bases: 7. Germline assignment: CDR1 SGHNT and CDR2 YYREEE (reference sequence). This CDR3 is 15 amino acids long. CDR3 in amino acids: CASSLDLGQGTEAFF. The CDR3 nucleotides read TGTGCCAGCAGCTTAGACCTCGGACAGGGGACTGAAGCTTTCTTT.

The V call is TRBV27, the J call TRBJ2-7, with 10 bases fitting TRBD2. Germline assignment: CDR1 MNHEY and CDR2 SMNVEV (reference sequence). The CDR3 spans 15 residues. V was clipped by 2 bases and J by 5 bases; unmatched bases: 6. DNA for the CDR3: TGTGCCAGCAGTTTACGGGTAGCGGGAGGTAACGAGCAGTACTTC. Translating gives CASSLRVAGGNEQYF.

The chain carries TRBV19 and TRBJ2-1, with 8 positions matching TRBD2. The CDR3 has 14 residues. Germline CDR1 and CDR2: LNHDA and SQIVND (reference sequence). Losses at the gene ends were 2 bases for V and 10 bases for J; bases not matched to a gene: 7. The CDR3 loop is CASSIPSGLTEQFF. DNA of the CDR3: TGTGCCAGTAGTATACCTAGCGGGCTCACCGAGCAGTTCTTC.

The chain employs TRBV5-5 and TRBJ1-2, with 8 bases aligning to TRBD1. The CDR3 runs to 15 residues. CDR1 is SGHKS, CDR2 YYEKEE, per germline (reference sequence). Germline trimming cut 1 base from V and 4 bases from J; bases unmatched to any gene: 6. The CDR3 spells CASSLPTGTGYGYTF. The CDR3 nucleotides read TGTGCCAGCAGCTTGCCAACCGGGACAGGCTATGGCTACACCTTC.

The rearrangement links TRBV2 to TRBJ2-2, with 8 bases aligning to TRBD2. This CDR3 has 15 amino acids. Germline assignment: CDR1 SNHLY and CDR2 FYNNEI. Trimming took 3 bases from V and 6 from J; bases not matched to a gene: 6. CDR3 nucleotide sequence: TGTGCCAGCAGTGATTTTAGCGGGACCCCCGGGGAGCTGTTTTTT. Its protein product is CASSDFSGTPGELFF.